The 28 T cell receptor beta chains presented below share a single source sample, sequenced in a study of blood T cell repertoires in COVID-19. Sequencing was performed with immunoSEQ multiplex PCR; in TCRdb, only in-frame clones are kept and a portion is missing. The sample consists of approximately 210,000 clones, roughly 85% of them appearing once. The specimen sequenced was peripheral blood. The origin of the receptors is a man aged 25 to 40 who had recovered from COVID-19.

The chain couples TRBV2 to TRBJ2-1; 11 nucleotides match TRBD2. This CDR3 spans 18 amino acids. Germline loops: CDR1 SNHLY, CDR2 FYNNEI. V trimming: 2 bases; J trimming: 10 bases; junction bases outside the gene matches: 16. Here the CDR3 reads CASSETASGGSSREEQFF. CDR3 nucleotide sequence: TGTGCCAGCAGTGAAACGGCTAGCGGGGGGTCTTCTCGGGAGGAGCAGTTCTTC.

This clone came up many times. The chain combines TRBV14 with TRBJ2-7, with 9 bases identical to TRBD2. The V gene's germline CDR1 is SGHDN and CDR2 FVKESK. The V segment lost 4 bases and the J segment 3 bases; nucleotides outside the gene matches: 4. This CDR3 spans 14 amino acids. The CDR3 DNA follows: TGTGCCAGCAGCCCCGCGGGGGGGGGCTACGAGCAGTACTTC. Encoded protein: CASSPAGGGYEQYF.

The rearrangement uses TRBV5-8 and TRBJ2-5, with D possibly matching TRBD1 (6 bases). CDR1 is SGHTS, CDR2 YDEGEE, per germline. V lost 0 bases and J lost 4, with 16 bases in between. The CDR3 spans 16 residues. CDR3 region: CASSLVFGQRGETQYF. CDR3 nucleotides: TGTGCCAGCAGCTTGGTTTTTGGACAGAGAGGAGAGACCCAGTACTTC.

V usage is TRBV30 and J usage is TRBJ1-2, with 8 bases matching TRBD1. Germline V gene lookup returns CDR1 GTSNPN and CDR2 SVGIG (reference sequence). J was trimmed by 7 bases and V by 1 base; bases with no gene match: 2. The length of the CDR3 is 12 residues. As DNA, the CDR3 is TGTGCCTGGAGTGGGACAGGGTTTGGCTACACCTTC. It encodes CAWSGTGFGYTF.

The chain has TRBV4-2 and TRBJ2-1; TRBD1 matches 12 bases. J was trimmed by 2 bases and V by 4 bases; bases with no gene match: 9. CDR1 is LGHNA, CDR2 YNFKEQ, per germline. The CDR3 extends over 18 amino acids. In DNA form, the CDR3 reads TGTGCCAGCAGCCGGGGGGGACAGGGGGCGAACACCTACAATGAGCAGTTCTTC. Protein: CASSRGGQGANTYNEQFF.

The J gene is TRBJ1-1, the V gene TRBV6-5, with 9 bases fitting TRBD1. The CDR3 loop spans 14 amino acids. With V trimmed by 7 bases and J by 4 bases, 7 bases remained unmatched. Germline V lookup: CDR1 MNHEY, CDR2 SVGAGI. The CDR3 nucleotides are TGTGCCAGCACCACGGACAGGGGTGGCACTGAAGCTTTCTTT. Its translation: CASTTDRGGTEAFF.

With regard to this clone: An end of the junction does not agree with germline; a read error may underlie this. The chain uses TRBV12-3 or TRBV12-4 and TRBJ2-4; 7 bases fit TRBD2. The CDR3 totals 12 residues. CDR3 loop: CASSSGAGTNVF. In nucleotides, the CDR3 is TGTGCCAGCAGTAGCGGGGCAGGGACGAACGTCTTC.

V and J are TRBV9 and TRBJ1-1, with TRBD1 identical over 9 bases. Germline V gives CDR1 SGDLS, CDR2 YYNGEE. The J segment lost 0 bases and the V segment lost 3 bases, leaving 9 bases of the junction unmatched. The length of the CDR3 is 17 residues. In DNA, the CDR3 is TGTGCCAGCAGCGGGGGTCCGGGACAGGGAATGAACACTGAAGCTTTCTTT. The encoded protein is CASSGGPGQGMNTEAFF.

The rearrangement links TRBV12-3 or TRBV12-4 to TRBJ1-5, with D hard to call. The CDR3 is made up of 12 amino acids. V was shortened by 6 bases and J by 7 bases, with 10 bases between the two germline ends. CDR3: CASRYSGQPQHF. CDR3 nucleotide sequence: TGTGCCAGCAGATACAGTGGGCAGCCCCAGCATTTT.

The V call is TRBV19, the J call TRBJ1-1; no reliable D call. Trimming took off 2 bases at V and 6 bases at J, with 4 bases between the two ends. Germline CDR1 LNHDA, CDR2 SQIVND (reference sequence). CDR3 length equals 11 residues. CDR3 nucleotides: TGTGCCAGTAGTATAACGGCTGAAGCTTTCTTT. Translated, it gives CASSITAEAFF.

The rearrangement joins TRBV27 to TRBJ2-2, with D unresolved. Per the germline V gene, CDR1 is MNHEY and CDR2 is SMNVEV (reference sequence). The CDR3 loop spans 12 amino acids. Trimming stripped 5 bases from V and 4 bases from J, with 5 bases between. The CDR3 nucleotides read TGTGCCAGCAGTATCGTCACCGGGGAGCTGTTTTTT. The encoded protein is CASSIVTGELFF.

This clone was counted a few times. The chain has TRBV11-2 and TRBJ1-2; 7 bases are a match to TRBD1. From germline, CDR1 is SGHAT and CDR2 FQNNGV. V was clipped by 5 bases and J by 4 bases; unmatched bases: 1. This CDR3 has 12 amino acids. The CDR3 nucleotides are TGTGCCAGCAGCCGGGACAGCTATGGCTACACCTTC. Its translation is CASSRDSYGYTF.

The J gene is TRBJ1-2, the V gene TRBV11-2; D not resolved. The CDR3 length is 15 residues. V lost 5 bases and J lost 7, with 20 bases in between. CDR1 is SGHAT, CDR2 FQNNGV, per germline. CDR3 protein: CASSRMDLRAIGYTF. CDR3 bases: TGTGCCAGCAGCCGGATGGACCTGAGGGCTATTGGCTACACCTTC.

The chain employs TRBV6-5 and TRBJ2-2; 7 bases match TRBD1. V shed 6 bases, J shed 0 bases, and the junction held 4 bases outside the gene matches. Germline V lookup: CDR1 MNHEY, CDR2 SVGAGI. There are 15 residues in the CDR3. The CDR3 is CASRRQGPNTGELFF. DNA of the CDR3: TGTGCCAGCAGGAGACAGGGCCCGAACACCGGGGAGCTGTTTTTT.

This chain connects TRBV6-1 to TRBJ1-2, with a tentative D call TRBD1 (6 bases). This CDR3 spans 14 amino acids. Looked up from germline, CDR1 is MNHNS and CDR2 is SASEGT. Trimming removed 6 bases from V and 7 bases from J, with 18 bases in between. This chain's CDR3 is CASSDRDNLLGYTF. CDR3 in DNA: TGTGCCAGCAGCGACCGGGACAATCTACTTGGCTACACCTTC.

The CDR3 DNA sequence: TGCGCCAGCAGCTTAACAGGGGGCGCATCCGAGCAGTACTTC. Amino acid sequence: CASSLTGGASEQYF. The chain joins TRBV5-1 to TRBJ2-7, with 9 bases fitting TRBD1. Germline loops: CDR1 SGHRS, CDR2 YFSETQ. V shed 2 bases and J 6 bases; nucleotides not matched to a gene: 6. The CDR3 loop spans 14 amino acids. Full variable domain (outside the CDR3, taken from reference TRBV5-1 and TRBJ2-7): KAGVTQTPRYLIKTRGQQVTLSCSPISGHRSVSWYQQTPGQGLQFLFEYFSETQRNKGNFPGRFSGRQFSNSRSEMNVSTLELGDSALYLCASSLTGGASEQYFGPGTRLTVT.

This rearrangement joins TRBV6-2 or TRBV6-3 to TRBJ1-5; TRBD1 matches 9 bases. V shed 2 bases and J 6 bases; nucleotides not matched to a gene: 8. Germline V gene sequence: CDR1 MNHEY, CDR2 SVGEGT. The CDR3 has 16 residues. DNA of the CDR3: TGTGCCAGCAGTTACGGCGGGACAGGGCTGGGTCAGCCCCAGCATTTT. Encoded protein: CASSYGGTGLGQPQHF.

The chain has TRBV6-5 and TRBJ2-3, with TRBD2 matching over 8 bases. Germline CDR1 reads MNHEY; CDR2 reads SVGAGI. V lost 2 bases to trimming and J lost 5 bases; unmatched junction nucleotides: 3. The CDR3 spans 14 residues. The CDR3 region has the DNA TGTGCCAGCAGTTACGGCGGGGGGCAAGATACGCAGTATTTT. Protein sequence: CASSYGGGQDTQYF.

V is TRBV7-2 and J is TRBJ1-1; a possible D gene is TRBD1 (5 bases). Looked up from germline, CDR1 is SGHTA and CDR2 is FQGNSA. Trimming shortened V by 1 base and J by 2 bases, and 11 bases separated the two germline ends. The CDR3 is made up of 15 amino acids. The CDR3 sequence: CASSLVSQGNTEAFF. The CDR3 nucleotides read TGTGCCAGCAGCTTAGTAAGTCAGGGTAACACTGAAGCTTTCTTT.

This chain connects TRBV7-9 to TRBJ1-2; TRBD1 agrees at 11 bases. Germline V gene data show CDR1 as SEHNR and CDR2 as FQNEAQ (reference sequence). Germline trimming cut 4 bases from V and 0 bases from J; bases unmatched to any gene: 10. The CDR3 contains 18 residues. CDR3 bases: TGTGCCAGCAGCTCAGCCCTCGGGACAGGGGGAGCTAACTATGGCTACACCTTC. Protein product: CASSSALGTGGANYGYTF.

The chain links TRBV27 to TRBJ1-5; perhaps TRBD1 as D (5 bases). Trimming removed 3 bases at V and 5 bases at J, with 14 bases between. The CDR3 is 15 residues long. Germline-derived CDR1 and CDR2 are MNHEY and SMNVEV (reference sequence). The CDR3 bases are TGTGCCAGCAGTTTCGGGGGTAGGGGAGATCAGCCCCAGCATTTT. It specifies CASSFGGRGDQPQHF.

CDR3 nucleotides: TGTGCCAGCAGTGGTGAGGGACAGGCTAATGAAAAACTGTTTTTT. Its translation is CASSGEGQANEKLFF. The rearrangement links TRBV2 to TRBJ1-4; 8 nucleotides agree with TRBD1. Germline V gene sequence: CDR1 SNHLY, CDR2 FYNNEI. The junction had 4 bases not matched to a gene; V was cut back by 4 bases and J by 3 bases. This CDR3 contains 15 residues.

CDR3 sequence reads: CASSLGRASYNSPLHF. In nucleotides, the CDR3 is TGTGCCAGCAGCTTGGGGAGGGCGTCCTATAATTCACCCCTCCACTTT. The chain uses TRBV5-6 and TRBJ1-6; D gene unclear. Trimming left V 0 bases short and J 1 base short, with 8 bases between. This CDR3 is built from 16 residues. The germline gives CDR1 SGHDT, CDR2 YYEEEE.

The chain is built from TRBV10-3 and TRBJ1-1, with 10 positions matching TRBD1. Germline V gene data show CDR1 as ENHRY and CDR2 as SYGVKD. The CDR3 length is 14 residues. Trimming took 7 bases from V and 6 from J; bases not matched to a gene: 8. This CDR3 reads CAIMTGGAGAEAFF. In DNA form, the CDR3 reads TGTGCCATCATGACAGGGGGCGCGGGAGCTGAAGCTTTCTTT.

CDR3 sequence (DNA): TGTGCCAGCAGCCCGTCTATGATACCCGCCGGTTATAGCAATCAGCCCCAGCATTTT. Translating gives CASSPSMIPAGYSNQPQHF. V gene TRBV5-5 combines with J gene TRBJ1-5; no definite D call. Germline CDR1 and CDR2: SGHKS and YYEKEE (reference sequence). CDR3 size: 19 residues. V was clipped by 4 bases and J by 0 bases, with 23 bases between them.

This clone was detected only once. The rearrangement joins TRBV10-3 to TRBJ1-1; TRBD1 aligns across 8 bases. The CDR3 has 14 amino acids. Germline V lookup: CDR1 ENHRY, CDR2 SYGVKD. Trimming cost V 4 bases and J 5 bases; bases outside gene matches: 6. The CDR3 here is CAISAQGASTEAFF. The DNA for the CDR3 is TGTGCCATCAGTGCCCAGGGGGCGTCGACTGAAGCTTTCTTT.

The gene calls are TRBV13 and TRBJ2-2; 9 bases agree with TRBD2. Looked up from germline, CDR1 is PRHDT and CDR2 is FYEKMQ (reference sequence). This CDR3 spans 16 amino acids. J lost 4 bases, V lost 0 bases, and 3 bases had no gene match. The CDR3 DNA follows: TGTGCCAGCAGCTTAGGTCTGCGGGGGGGCACCGGGGAGCTGTTTTTT. Its protein product is CASSLGLRGGTGELFF.

Written as DNA, the CDR3 is TGCGCCAGCAGCTTGGGAAGGACAGGGACCCATGGCTACACCTTC. Its protein is CASSLGRTGTHGYTF. This chain joins TRBV5-1 and TRBJ1-2, with 8 bases aligning to TRBD1. Germline V gene sequence: CDR1 SGHRS, CDR2 YFSETQ. This CDR3 is 15 amino acids long. V lost 0 bases to trimming and J lost 6 bases; unmatched junction nucleotides: 7. The full variable domain, in which reference TRBV5-1 and TRBJ1-2 provide the parts outside the CDR3, is KAGVTQTPRYLIKTRGQQVTLSCSPISGHRSVSWYQQTPGQGLQFLFEYFSETQRNKGNFPGRFSGRQFSNSRSEMNVSTLELGDSALYLCASSLGRTGTHGYTFGSGTRLTVV.